This T cell receptor beta chain comes out of a study of OX40 agonist ivuxolimab in advanced cancers. The study in broad terms: The costimulatory receptor OX40 (CD134) was targeted by ivuxolimab, a fully human IgG2 agonistic monoclonal antibody. Partial responses occurred in three dose-escalation patients, of whom one had hepatocellular carcinoma and two had cutaneous melanoma. The paper describes the monotherapy dose-escalation part (N ≈ 52 patients) of the phase I trial of ivuxolimab. The purpose of peripheral TCRbeta sequencing was to test whether ivuxolimab changed TCR sequence diversity and led to clonal T-cell expansion. In the dose-escalation cohort, 82.7% of patients were male, and the mean age was 60 years with a range of about 20 to 80. Patients were allowed to have had prior anti-PD-1, anti-PD-L1 or anti-CTLA-4 therapy, and less than 45% of the dose-escalation patients had previously received checkpoint inhibitors. Of the 50 to 55 patients in dose escalation, some 20 had hepatocellular carcinoma, approximately 15 had melanoma, 9 had renal cell carcinoma and 9 had head and neck cancer. Intravenous ivuxolimab was administered to patients every 2 weeks at six dose levels: 0.01, 0.1, 0.3, 1.5, 3 and 10 mg/kg. The full study reports these points: At doses of 0.1 to 3.0 mg/kg, clonal expansion of both CD4+ and CD8+ T cells in blood was seen between baseline and week 6. In the 0.1-3.0 mg/kg groups, partial responders were among the patients with the lowest normalized peripheral clonal expansion, particularly in CD8+ T cells. Low levels of normalized T-cell clonal expansion were also seen in some nonresponding patients. The antigen specificity of the peripheral T cells that underwent clonal expansion was not determined. After ivuxolimab, expanded clones were on average more numerous among CD8+ T cells than among CD4+ T cells.

With respect to this clone: Its antigen target is currently unknown. It has no much larger one-base neighbor in the sample; base qualities were not kept.

To sequence the TCRbeta CDR3 region, genomic DNA was isolated from the sorted cells. TCRbeta CDR3 regions were sequenced using the immunoSEQ Assay. Sourced from immuneACCESS, this table was stored by TCRdb with only in-frame sequences that have V and J called. A share of the clones is absent; for the studies checked, an unresolved V gene accounts for under half, and the remainder has no known explanation. The sample records 67,000 or so clones, over 80% of which are singletons. The ten largest make up 3.7% of the sample. The CDR3 sequence holds 15 residues, the cysteine and phenylalanine included. Only the CDR3 DNA is retained, 45 bases long and in frame from the first base. According to the germline V gene, CDR1 reads SGHRS and CDR2 reads YFSETQ. Trimming accounts for 4 bases at V and 8 bases at J, while the number of junction bases matched to no gene is 8. The trial excluded patients who had a history of autoimmune disease or were on systemic immunosuppression. Peripheral blood for TCR sequencing was collected from all dose cohorts at baseline, on cycle 4 day 1, and on cycle 7 day 1. Samples were obtained from an open-label, multicenter, first-in-human phase I dose-escalation trial of ivuxolimab. Adults with locally advanced or metastatic melanoma, renal cell, hepatocellular, or head and neck squamous cell carcinoma were enrolled in the trial. Before TCR sequencing, CD4+ T cells and CD8+ T cells from peripheral blood were sorted into separate populations.

The sequence derives from an adult with an advanced solid tumor such as melanoma, head and neck, liver or kidney cancer. The sample was CD4+ or CD8+ T cells sorted from blood, taken in a trial of the OX40 agonist ivuxolimab. The V and J genes are TRBV5-1 and TRBJ2-3; the junction holds 12 bases that match TRBD2. The CDR3 region: CASSMTSGSYGTQYF. At the DNA level, the sequence is TGCGCCAGCAGCATGACTAGCGGGAGTTATGGTACGCAGTATTTT.